A selection of T cell receptor beta chains follows, all from one sample in a study of lymphopenia after photon versus proton radiotherapy. Profiled with immunoSEQ multiplex PCR; TCRdb holds only in-frame clones, not every one. Seen here are tens of thousands of clones, 80% to 90% observed once, and the top ten hold around 1.5%. Material: peripheral blood, obtained from a patient treated with proton-based radiotherapy. The source is a man aged 55-75 years with pancreatic cancer. Both conserved end residues are part of each CDR3.

V gene,J gene,CDR3 protein
TRBV5-1,TRBJ2-2,CASSLMNTGELFF
TRBV18,TRBJ1-2,CASSPGTGNNYGYTF
TRBV4-3,TRBJ1-2,CASSQAVDTGQSYGYTF
TRBV7-2,TRBJ1-2,CASLIQGSYGYTF
TRBV7-9,TRBJ2-5,CASSFGTKEETQYF
TRBV21-1,TRBJ2-7,CASSLRDDEQYF
TRBV30,TRBJ2-7,CAWSGAQGSYEQYF
TRBV2,TRBJ2-7,CASSNFGTDYEQYF
TRBV28,TRBJ1-2,CASSQPPKGNYGYTF
TRBV7-3,TRBJ2-7,CASSFDRVSEQYF
TRBV2,TRBJ2-2,CASSESGAQNTGELFF
TRBV9,TRBJ2-7,CASSEGNEYEQYF
TRBV9,TRBJ1-3,CASSVDIRTGNTIYF
TRBV7-6,TRBJ2-7,CASSRGTSGTYEQYF
TRBV5-1,TRBJ2-7,CASSLGRPPTSFQQYF
TRBV6-1,TRBJ2-2,CASSTSGSKTGELFF
TRBV15,TRBJ2-7,CATSRRTGPTFYEQYF
TRBV29-1,TRBJ2-2,CSVEDPPSGTLANTGELFF
TRBV19,TRBJ1-5,CASGGVEAGNQPQHF
TRBV28,TRBJ1-5,CASSSTTGLGRIGQPQHF
TRBV5-6,TRBJ2-7,CASSLALAGLSYEQYF
TRBV18,TRBJ2-1,CASSPAIQGSNEQFF
TRBV6-5,TRBJ2-3,CASSYPGTDTQYF
TRBV5-1,TRBJ2-2,CASSQLQGDTGELFF
TRBV7-2,TRBJ1-1,CASSRYGGAVNTEAFF
TRBV5-1,TRBJ2-1,CASSTGDPNNEQFF
TRBV10-3,TRBJ1-5,CAISGDQGSNQPQHF
TRBV11-1,TRBJ1-2,CASSTEGTRPYTF
TRBV11-3,TRBJ2-2,CASSPGTGNTGELFF
TRBV4-3,TRBJ2-4,CASSPKYGGEAKNIQYF
TRBV2,TRBJ2-7,CASWTSGAVQQYF
TRBV5-1,TRBJ2-7,CASSPSFGTEQYF
TRBV5-5,TRBJ1-4,CASSLSPGRNEKLFF
TRBV27,TRBJ2-7,CASRIAGPPYEQYF
TRBV19,TRBJ2-2,CASTPGLANTGELFF
TRBV18,TRBJ1-3,CASSPILPTGGYTIYF
TRBV6-6,TRBJ2-1,CASSGSRNYNEQFF
TRBV19,TRBJ1-3,CASSTGQGAHGNTIYF
TRBV6-1,TRBJ1-4,CASSERDRGSNEKLFF
TRBV18,TRBJ2-4,CASSPDRGAKNIQYF
TRBV18,TRBJ1-1,CASSPPGVRDTEAFF
TRBV9,TRBJ1-1,CASSAGTGLIEAFF
TRBV5-5,TRBJ1-4,CASSLATGDGEKLFF